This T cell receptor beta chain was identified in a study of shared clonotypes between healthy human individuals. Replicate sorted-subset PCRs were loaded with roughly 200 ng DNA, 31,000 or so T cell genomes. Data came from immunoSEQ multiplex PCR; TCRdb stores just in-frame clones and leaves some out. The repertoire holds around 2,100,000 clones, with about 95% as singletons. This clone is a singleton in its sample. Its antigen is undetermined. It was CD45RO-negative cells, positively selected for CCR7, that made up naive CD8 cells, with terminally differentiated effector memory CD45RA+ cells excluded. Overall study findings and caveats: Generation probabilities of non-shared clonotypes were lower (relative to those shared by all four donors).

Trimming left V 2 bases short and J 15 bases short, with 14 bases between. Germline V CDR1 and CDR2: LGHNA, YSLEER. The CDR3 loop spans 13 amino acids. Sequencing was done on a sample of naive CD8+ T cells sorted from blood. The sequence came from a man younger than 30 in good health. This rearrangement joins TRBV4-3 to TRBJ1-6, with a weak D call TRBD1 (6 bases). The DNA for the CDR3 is TGCGCCAGCAGCCAACCCGAGGGGGGGTTCCTCCACTTT. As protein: CASSQPEGGFLHF.